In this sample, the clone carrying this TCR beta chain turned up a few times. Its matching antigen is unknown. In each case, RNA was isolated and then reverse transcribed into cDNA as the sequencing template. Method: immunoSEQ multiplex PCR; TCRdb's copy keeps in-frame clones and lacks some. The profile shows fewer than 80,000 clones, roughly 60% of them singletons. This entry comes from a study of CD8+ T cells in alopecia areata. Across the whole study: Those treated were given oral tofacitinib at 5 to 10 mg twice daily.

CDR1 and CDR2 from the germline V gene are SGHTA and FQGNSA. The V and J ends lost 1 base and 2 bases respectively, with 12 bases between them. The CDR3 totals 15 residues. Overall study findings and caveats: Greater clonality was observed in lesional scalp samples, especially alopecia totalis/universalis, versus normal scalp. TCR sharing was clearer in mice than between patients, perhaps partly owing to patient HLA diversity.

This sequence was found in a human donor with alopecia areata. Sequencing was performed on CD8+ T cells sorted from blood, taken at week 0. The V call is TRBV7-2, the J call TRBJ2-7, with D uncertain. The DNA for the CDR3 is TGTGCCAGCAGCTTAGATCCAACGGCCACCTACGAGCAGTACTTC. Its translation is CASSLDPTATYEQYF.